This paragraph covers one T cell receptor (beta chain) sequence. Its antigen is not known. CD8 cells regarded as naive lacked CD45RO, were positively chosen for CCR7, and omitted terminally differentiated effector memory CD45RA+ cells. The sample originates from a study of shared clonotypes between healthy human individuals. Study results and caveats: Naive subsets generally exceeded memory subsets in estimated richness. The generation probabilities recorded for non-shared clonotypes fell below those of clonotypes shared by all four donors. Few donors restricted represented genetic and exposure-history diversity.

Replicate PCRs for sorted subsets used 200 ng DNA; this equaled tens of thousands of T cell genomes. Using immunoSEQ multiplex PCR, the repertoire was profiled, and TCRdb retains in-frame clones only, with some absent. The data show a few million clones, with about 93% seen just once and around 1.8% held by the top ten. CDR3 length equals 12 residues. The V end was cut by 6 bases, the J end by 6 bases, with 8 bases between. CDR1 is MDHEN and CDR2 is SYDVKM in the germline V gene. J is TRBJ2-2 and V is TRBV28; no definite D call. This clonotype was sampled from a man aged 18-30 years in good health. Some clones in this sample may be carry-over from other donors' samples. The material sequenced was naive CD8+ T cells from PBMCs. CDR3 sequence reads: CASRLTPGELFF. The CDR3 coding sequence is TGTGCCAGCAGACTCACTCCCGGGGAGCTGTTTTTT.